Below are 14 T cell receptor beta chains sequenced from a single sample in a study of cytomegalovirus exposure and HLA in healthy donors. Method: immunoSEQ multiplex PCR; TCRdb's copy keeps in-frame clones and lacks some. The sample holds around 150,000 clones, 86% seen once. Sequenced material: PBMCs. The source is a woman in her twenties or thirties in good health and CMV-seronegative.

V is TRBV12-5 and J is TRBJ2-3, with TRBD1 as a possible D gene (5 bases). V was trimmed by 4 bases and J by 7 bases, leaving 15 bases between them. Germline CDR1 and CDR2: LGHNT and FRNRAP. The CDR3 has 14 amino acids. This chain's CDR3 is CASGSWLGEYTQYF. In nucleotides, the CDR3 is TGTGCTAGTGGTTCGTGGTTAGGGGAATATACGCAGTATTTT.

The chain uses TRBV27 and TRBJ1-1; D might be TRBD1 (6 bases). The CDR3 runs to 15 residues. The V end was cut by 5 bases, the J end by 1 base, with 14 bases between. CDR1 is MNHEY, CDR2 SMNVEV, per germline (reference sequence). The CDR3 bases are TGTGCCAGCAGTCGCCGGGACACCCAGAACACTGAAGCTTTCTTT. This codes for CASSRRDTQNTEAFF.

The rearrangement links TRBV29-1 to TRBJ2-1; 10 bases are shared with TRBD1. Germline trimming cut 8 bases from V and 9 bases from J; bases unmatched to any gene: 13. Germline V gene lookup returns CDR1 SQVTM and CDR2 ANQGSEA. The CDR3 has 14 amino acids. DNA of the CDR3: TGCAGCCTCTCCGGGACAGGGGTCGGTGGTGAGCAGTTCTTC. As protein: CSLSGTGVGGEQFF.

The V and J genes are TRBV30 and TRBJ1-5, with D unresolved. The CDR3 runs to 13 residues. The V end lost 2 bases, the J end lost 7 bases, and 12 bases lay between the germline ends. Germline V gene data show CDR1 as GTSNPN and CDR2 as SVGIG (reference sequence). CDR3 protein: CAWSLDGIQPQHF. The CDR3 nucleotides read TGTGCCTGGAGTTTGGACGGGATACAGCCCCAGCATTTT.

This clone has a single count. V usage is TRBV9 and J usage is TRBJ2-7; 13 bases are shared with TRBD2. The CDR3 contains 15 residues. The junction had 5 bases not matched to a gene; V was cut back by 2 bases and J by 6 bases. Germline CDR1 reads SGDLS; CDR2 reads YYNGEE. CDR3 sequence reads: CASSVSGTSGVEQYF. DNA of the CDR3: TGTGCCAGCAGCGTCTCTGGGACTAGCGGGGTCGAGCAGTACTTC. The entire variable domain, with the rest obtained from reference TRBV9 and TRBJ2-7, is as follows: DSGVTQTPKHLITATGQRVTLRCSPRSGDLSVYWYQQSLDQGLQFLIQYYNGEERAKGNILERFSAQQFPDLHSELNLSSLELGDSALYFCASSVSGTSGVEQYFGPGTRLTVT.

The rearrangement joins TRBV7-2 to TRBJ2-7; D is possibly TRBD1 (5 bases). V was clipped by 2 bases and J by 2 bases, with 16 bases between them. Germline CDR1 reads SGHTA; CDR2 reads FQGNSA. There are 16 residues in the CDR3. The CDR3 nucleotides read TGTGCCAGCAGCTTATTAGGGGTAGGGTCCACCTACGAGCAGTACTTC. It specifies CASSLLGVGSTYEQYF.

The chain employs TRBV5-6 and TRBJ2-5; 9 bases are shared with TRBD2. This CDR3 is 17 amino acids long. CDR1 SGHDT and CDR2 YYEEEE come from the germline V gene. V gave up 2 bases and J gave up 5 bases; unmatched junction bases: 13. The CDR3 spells CASSFWLAGVVWETQYF. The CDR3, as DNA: TGTGCCAGCAGCTTTTGGTTAGCGGGAGTAGTCTGGGAGACCCAGTACTTC.

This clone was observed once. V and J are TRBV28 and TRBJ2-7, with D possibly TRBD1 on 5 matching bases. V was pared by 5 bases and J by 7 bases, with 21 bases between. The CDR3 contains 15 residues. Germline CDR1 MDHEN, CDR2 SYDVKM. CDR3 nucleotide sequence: TGTGCCAGCAGTCCGGCCGGGCAGGGCGCGAAGGAGCAGTACTTC. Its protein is CASSPAGQGAKEQYF. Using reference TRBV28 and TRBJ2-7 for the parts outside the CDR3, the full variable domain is DVKVTQSSRYLVKRTGEKVFLECVQDMDHENMFWYRQDPGLGLRLIYFSYDVKMKEKGDIPEGYSVSREKKERFSLILESASTNQTSMYLCASSPAGQGAKEQYFGPGTRLTVT.

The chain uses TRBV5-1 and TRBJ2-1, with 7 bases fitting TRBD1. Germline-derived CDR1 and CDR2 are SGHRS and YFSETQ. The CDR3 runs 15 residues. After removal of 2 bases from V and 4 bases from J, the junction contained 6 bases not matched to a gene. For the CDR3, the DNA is TGCGCCAGCAGCTTCACCCAGACAGGGTACAATGAGCAGTTCTTC. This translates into CASSFTQTGYNEQFF.

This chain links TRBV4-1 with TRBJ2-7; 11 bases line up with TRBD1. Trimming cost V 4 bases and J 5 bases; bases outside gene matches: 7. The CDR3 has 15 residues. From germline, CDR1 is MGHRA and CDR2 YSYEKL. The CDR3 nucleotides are TGCGCCAGCAGCCTAATGCCGGGACAGGGGGACGAGCAGTACTTC. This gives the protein CASSLMPGQGDEQYF.

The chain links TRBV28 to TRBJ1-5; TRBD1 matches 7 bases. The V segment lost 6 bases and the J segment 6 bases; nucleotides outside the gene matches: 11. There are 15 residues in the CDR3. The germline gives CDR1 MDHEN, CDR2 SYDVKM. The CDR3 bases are TGTGCCAGCAGCCCGCCCGATACAGGGGCTCAGCCCCAGCATTTT. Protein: CASSPPDTGAQPQHF.

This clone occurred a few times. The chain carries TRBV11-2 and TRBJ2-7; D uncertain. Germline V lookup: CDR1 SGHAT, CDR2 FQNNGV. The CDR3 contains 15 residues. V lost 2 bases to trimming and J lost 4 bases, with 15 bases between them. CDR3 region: CASSLTTNLIYEQYF. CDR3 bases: TGTGCCAGCAGCTTAACGACAAACTTGATATACGAGCAGTACTTC.

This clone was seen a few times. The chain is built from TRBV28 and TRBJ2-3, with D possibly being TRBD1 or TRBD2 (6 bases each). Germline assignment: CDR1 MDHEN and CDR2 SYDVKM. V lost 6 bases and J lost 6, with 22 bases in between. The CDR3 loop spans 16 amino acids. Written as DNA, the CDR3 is TGTGCCAGCAGCCCCCCCAGGCCCGGGGGCAAGGATACGCAGTATTTT. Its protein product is CASSPPRPGGKDTQYF. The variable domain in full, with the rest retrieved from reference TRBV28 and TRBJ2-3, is DVKVTQSSRYLVKRTGEKVFLECVQDMDHENMFWYRQDPGLGLRLIYFSYDVKMKEKGDIPEGYSVSREKKERFSLILESASTNQTSMYLCASSPPRPGGKDTQYFGPGTRLTVL.

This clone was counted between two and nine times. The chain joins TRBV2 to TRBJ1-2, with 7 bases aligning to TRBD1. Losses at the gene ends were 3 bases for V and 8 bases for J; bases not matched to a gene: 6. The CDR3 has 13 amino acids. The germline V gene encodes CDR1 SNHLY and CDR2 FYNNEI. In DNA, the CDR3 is TGTGCCAGCAGTGAGCAGACAGGGATCGGCTACACCTTC. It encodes CASSEQTGIGYTF.